Listed here are 24 T cell receptor beta chains from one sample, sequenced in a study of CD8+CD57+ T cells in acquired aplastic anemia. By flow cytometry, patients selected for sequencing had shown an expansion of CD8+CD57+ cells. The use of genomic DNA as template underpinned the TCR beta VDJ and CDR3 profiling. TCRdb independently ran MiXCR on the reads; one entry per CDR3 protein. This table holds 130,000 or so distinct CDR3 sequences, under 65% found once. Sequenced material: sorted CD4+, CD8+, or CD8+CD57+ T cells (not recorded which) from PBMCs. These receptors were obtained from a human donor with aplastic anemia.

With regard to this clonotype: One end of the junction fails to match germline, which may point to a read error. The rearrangement joins TRBV20-1 to TRBJ2-1; the match to TRBD2 covers 8 bases. CDR1 and CDR2 from the germline V gene are DFQATT and SNEGSKA (reference sequence). This CDR3 region has 11 residues. The CDR3 DNA reads TGCAGTGCTAGACTCTGGGGACTAGTACACTTC. Translating gives CSARLWGLVHF.

This clonotype was counted a single time. This chain links TRBV19 with TRBJ1-1; TRBD1 aligns across 10 bases. V shed 6 bases, J shed 5 bases, and the junction held 12 bases outside the gene matches. Germline assignment: CDR1 LNHDA and CDR2 SQIVND (reference sequence). This CDR3 comprises 16 residues. The CDR3 region has the DNA TGTGCCAGTAGCCCCACGCGGACAGGGGGGCGAACTGAAGCTTTCTTT. Its translation is CASSPTRTGGRTEAFF. Complete variable domain (other parts from reference TRBV19 and TRBJ1-1): DGGITQSPKYLFRKEGQNVTLSCEQNLNHDAMYWYRQDPGQGLRLIYYSQIVNDFQKGDIAEGYSVSREKKESFPLTVTSAQKNPTAFYLCASSPTRTGGRTEAFFGQGTRLTVV.

V and J are TRBV7-3 and TRBJ1-6; TRBD1 aligns across 7 bases. Germline V lookup: CDR1 SGHTA, CDR2 FQGTGA. This CDR3 contains 14 residues. After removal of 5 bases from V and 7 bases from J, the junction contained 5 bases not matched to a gene. CDR3: CASSPGTVNSPLHF. CDR3 DNA sequence: TGTGCCAGCAGCCCCGGGACAGTGAATTCACCCCTCCACTTT. The whole variable domain, remainder taken from reference TRBV7-3 and TRBJ1-6, is GAGVSQTPSNKVTEKGKYVELRCDPISGHTALYWYRQSLGQGPEFLIYFQGTGAADDSGLPNDRFFAVRPEGSVSTLKIQRTERGDSAVYLCASSPGTVNSPLHFGNGTRLTVT.

This chain connects TRBV29-1 to TRBJ1-1; D call uncertain. Germline assignment: CDR1 SQVTM and CDR2 ANQGSEA. The CDR3 is 14 residues long. V was clipped by 1 base and J by 0 bases, with 9 bases between them. The CDR3 region has the DNA TGCAGCGTTGAAGGCGTCAGGATGAACACTGAAGCTTTCTTT. Encoded protein: CSVEGVRMNTEAFF. Drawing the rest from reference TRBV29-1 and TRBJ1-1, the complete variable domain is SAVISQKPSRDICQRGTSLTIQCQVDSQVTMMFWYRQQPGQSLTLIATANQGSEATYESGFVIDKFPISRPNLTFSTLTVSNMSPEDSSIYLCSVEGVRMNTEAFFGQGTRLTVV.

This clonotype was observed a handful of times. The V call is TRBV2, the J call TRBJ1-2; tentatively, D is TRBD1 (5 bases). The CDR3 runs to 15 residues. CDR1 and CDR2 (germline): SNHLY, FYNNEI. Trimming left V 7 bases short and J 5 bases short, with 20 bases between. The CDR3 DNA sequence: TGTGCCAGCATTACCGGGCTCGAGAAGGGGTATGGCTACACCTTC. Its translation is CASITGLEKGYGYTF.

This clonotype was recorded many times. The rearrangement links TRBV15 to TRBJ2-1, with 15 bases aligning to TRBD2. From germline, CDR1 is LNHNV and CDR2 YYDKDF (reference sequence). The CDR3 spans 14 residues. Trimming at V came to 5 bases and at J to 8 bases, leaving 1 base not matched to a gene. The CDR3 reads CATSGLAGGHEQFF. The CDR3 DNA reads as TGTGCCACCAGCGGACTAGCGGGAGGGCATGAGCAGTTCTTC.

This clonotype was recorded once. The V call is TRBV24-1, the J call TRBJ2-1, with D perhaps matching TRBD2 (5 bases). Germline V gives CDR1 KGHDR, CDR2 SFDVKD. The V gene lost 2 bases and the J gene lost 6 bases, with 16 bases spanning the gap. The CDR3 contains 16 residues. Here the CDR3 DNA reads TGTGCCACCAGTGATTCTAGGACTCGACACTCCAATGAGCAGTTCTTC. It translates to CATSDSRTRHSNEQFF.

This clonotype was found a few times. V and J are TRBV24-1 and TRBJ2-2, with TRBD1 matching 8 bases. Germline CDR1 is KGHDR and CDR2 is SFDVKD. The trim removed 5 bases at V and 6 bases at J, leaving 4 bases unmatched. The CDR3 has 14 amino acids. CDR3 nucleotide sequence: TGTGCCACCAGTGCCCTGACAGGGGCCGGGGAGCTGTTTTTT. Translated, it gives CATSALTGAGELFF.

Worth noting for this clonotype: A junction boundary mismatches the germline segment, possibly from a read error. The chain combines TRBV12-3 or TRBV12-4 with TRBJ1-4; D unresolved. The CDR3 sequence is 12 residues long. CDR3: CASSSYNEKLSF. The CDR3 nucleotides read TGTGCCAGCAGCTCTTACAATGAAAAACTGTCTTTT.

The rearrangement uses TRBV7-7 and TRBJ2-5; D tentatively fits TRBD1 or TRBD2 (5 bases each). Germline values: CDR1 SSHAT, CDR2 FNYEAQ (reference sequence). The germline V and J ends were trimmed by 3 bases and 4 bases, with 21 bases remaining between them. The CDR3 runs 17 residues. The DNA of the CDR3 is TGTGCCAGCAGCTTGTTCCCACGGGGCGCAAAGGGAGAGACCCAGTACTTC. This translates into CASSLFPRGAKGETQYF.

J is TRBJ2-7 and V is TRBV9; 14 nucleotides line up with TRBD2. V shed 3 bases and J 3 bases; nucleotides not matched to a gene: 5. Per germline, CDR1 SGDLS and CDR2 YYNGEE. The CDR3 loop spans 16 amino acids. The CDR3: CASSDGTSGRFYEQYF. DNA of the CDR3: TGTGCCAGCAGCGACGGGACTAGCGGGAGATTCTACGAGCAGTACTTC.

A few counts support this clonotype. This chain uses TRBV20-1 with TRBJ2-5; 8 nucleotides agree with TRBD2. Germline V lookup: CDR1 DFQATT, CDR2 SNEGSKA (reference sequence). The CDR3 contains 14 residues. The junction had 10 bases not matched to a gene; V was cut back by 6 bases and J by 4 bases. CDR3 region: CSAAESGSGETQYF. The CDR3 DNA follows: TGCAGTGCAGCCGAGAGCGGGAGCGGAGAGACCCAGTACTTC.

Many counts were recorded for this clonotype. The chain couples TRBV7-2 to TRBJ2-5; maybe TRBD2 (7 bases). CDR1 and CDR2 from the germline V gene are SGHTA and FQGNSA. The CDR3 has 17 residues. Trimming stripped 5 bases from V and 2 bases from J, with 21 bases between. CDR3 loop: CASSQLVGGLRQETQYF. CDR3 coding DNA: TGTGCCAGCAGCCAATTAGTGGGGGGGCTAAGACAAGAGACCCAGTACTTC.

This clonotype has ten or more counts. The V gene is TRBV4-2, the J gene TRBJ1-2; D remains unclear. The CDR3 runs to 16 residues. From germline, CDR1 is LGHNA and CDR2 YNFKEQ. The V gene lost 0 bases and the J gene lost 7 bases, with 18 bases spanning the gap. The CDR3 bases are TGTGCCAGCAGCCAAGATCAAGAAGGGCTGCGGAGTGGCTACACCTTC. Its translation: CASSQDQEGLRSGYTF.

This clonotype was seen ten or more times. V gene TRBV29-1 combines with J gene TRBJ1-5; D is ambiguous. CDR3 size: 12 residues. Looked up from germline, CDR1 is SQVTM and CDR2 is ANQGSEA. Trimming took 0 bases from V and 1 from J, leaving 1 base between them. The CDR3, as DNA: TGCAGCGTTGAAGACAGCAATCAGCCCCAGCATTTT. It yields the protein CSVEDSNQPQHF.

The chain combines TRBV19 with TRBJ1-3; the D is unclear. Trimming stripped 6 bases from V and 3 bases from J, with 18 bases between. The CDR3 loop spans 16 amino acids. CDR1 and CDR2 (germline): LNHDA, SQIVND (reference sequence). CDR3 in amino acids: CASRPAVRLGGNTIYF. In nucleotides, the CDR3 is TGTGCCAGTAGGCCGGCGGTGCGGTTGGGTGGAAACACCATATATTTT.

This chain links TRBV19 with TRBJ2-7; D is unclear. This CDR3 is built from 14 residues. CDR1 and CDR2 from the germline V gene are LNHDA and SQIVND (reference sequence). The V end was cut by 0 bases, the J end by 2 bases, with 8 bases between. The CDR3 nucleotides are TGTGCCAGTAGTATAGACGGCGCTACCTACGAGCAGTACTTC. Protein product: CASSIDGATYEQYF. Combining the CDR3 with reference TRBV19 and TRBJ2-7 gives the whole variable domain DGGITQSPKYLFRKEGQNVTLSCEQNLNHDAMYWYRQDPGQGLRLIYYSQIVNDFQKGDIAEGYSVSREKKESFPLTVTSAQKNPTAFYLCASSIDGATYEQYFGPGTRLTVT.

The chain links TRBV15 to TRBJ1-6; 9 nucleotides line up with TRBD1. J gave up 6 bases and V 4 bases, and 4 bases lay outside the gene matches. CDR1 and CDR2 from the germline V gene are LNHNV and YYDKDF (reference sequence). CDR3 length equals 15 residues. Here the CDR3 reads CATSNGDRANSPLHF. In DNA form, the CDR3 reads TGTGCCACCAGCAATGGGGACAGGGCTAATTCACCCCTCCACTTT.

V gene TRBV11-1 combines with J gene TRBJ2-1; 10 bases match TRBD2. From germline, CDR1 is SGHAT and CDR2 FQDESV (reference sequence). V shed 0 bases and J 6 bases; nucleotides not matched to a gene: 5. This CDR3 has 16 residues. The CDR3 reads CASSLATSGGANEQFF. The CDR3 region has the DNA TGTGCCAGCAGCTTAGCCACCAGCGGGGGGGCCAATGAGCAGTTCTTC.

This clonotype showed up just a few times. The V gene is TRBV7-8, the J gene TRBJ1-3; D not resolved. Trimming shortened V by 5 bases and J by 4 bases, and 12 bases separated the two germline ends. Germline V gives CDR1 SGHVS, CDR2 FQNEAQ. The CDR3 runs to 14 residues. This chain's CDR3 is CASSPLLGGNTIYF. The CDR3 nucleotides read TGTGCCAGCAGCCCACTGCTCGGGGGAAACACCATATATTTT.

CDR3 bases: TGTGCCAGCAGCTTACCTAGCGGGGGGATGGGGGATGAGCAGTTCTTC. Amino acid sequence: CASSLPSGGMGDEQFF. This chain links TRBV11-1 with TRBJ2-1, with 11 bases identical to TRBD2. J gave up 8 bases and V 2 bases, and 8 bases lay outside the gene matches. Per the germline V gene, CDR1 is SGHAT and CDR2 is FQDESV (reference sequence). The CDR3 length is 16 residues.

This chain joins TRBV19 and TRBJ1-2, with a possible D match to TRBD1 (6 bases). CDR1 and CDR2 from the germline V gene are LNHDA and SQIVND (reference sequence). The CDR3 is made up of 12 amino acids. The ends were cut back, 6 bases at V and 5 bases at J, with 10 bases in the middle. The CDR3 reads CASSPTGYGYTF. CDR3 sequence (DNA): TGTGCCAGTAGCCCTACAGGGTATGGCTACACCTTC. The full variable domain, in which reference TRBV19 and TRBJ1-2 provide the parts outside the CDR3, is DGGITQSPKYLFRKEGQNVTLSCEQNLNHDAMYWYRQDPGQGLRLIYYSQIVNDFQKGDIAEGYSVSREKKESFPLTVTSAQKNPTAFYLCASSPTGYGYTFGSGTRLTVV.

This chain uses TRBV19 with TRBJ2-7; TRBD2 is a possible D gene (5 bases). Trimming removed 3 bases at V and 2 bases at J, with 11 bases between. Germline loops: CDR1 LNHDA, CDR2 SQIVND (reference sequence). This CDR3 comprises 14 residues. The DNA of the CDR3 is TGTGCCAGTAGTATTGGCCAGCGGACCTACGAGCAGTACTTC. Translation gives CASSIGQRTYEQYF. Together with reference TRBV19 and TRBJ2-7, the CDR3 gives the full variable domain: DGGITQSPKYLFRKEGQNVTLSCEQNLNHDAMYWYRQDPGQGLRLIYYSQIVNDFQKGDIAEGYSVSREKKESFPLTVTSAQKNPTAFYLCASSIGQRTYEQYFGPGTRLTVT.

Only a few counts were recorded for this clonotype. The chain carries TRBV9 and TRBJ2-5, with 10 bases identical to TRBD1. V lost 5 bases to trimming and J lost 8 bases; unmatched junction nucleotides: 12. Germline CDR1 reads SGDLS; CDR2 reads YYNGEE. CDR3 length: 15 residues. The CDR3 here is CASSLRDRGPGTQYF. The CDR3, as DNA: TGTGCCAGCAGTTTAAGGGACAGGGGTCCCGGTACCCAGTACTTC.